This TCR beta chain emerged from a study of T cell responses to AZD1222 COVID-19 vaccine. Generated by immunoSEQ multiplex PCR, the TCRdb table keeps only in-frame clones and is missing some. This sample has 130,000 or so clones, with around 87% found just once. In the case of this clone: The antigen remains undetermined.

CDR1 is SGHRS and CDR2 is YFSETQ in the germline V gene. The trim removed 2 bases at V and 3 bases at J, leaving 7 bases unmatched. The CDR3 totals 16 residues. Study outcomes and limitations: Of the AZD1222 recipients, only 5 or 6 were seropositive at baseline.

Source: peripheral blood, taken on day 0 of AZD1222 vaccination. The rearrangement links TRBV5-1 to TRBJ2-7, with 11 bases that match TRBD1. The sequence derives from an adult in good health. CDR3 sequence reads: CASSFSWDRGDYEQYF. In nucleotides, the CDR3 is TGCGCCAGCAGCTTCTCGTGGGACAGGGGGGACTACGAGCAGTACTTC.